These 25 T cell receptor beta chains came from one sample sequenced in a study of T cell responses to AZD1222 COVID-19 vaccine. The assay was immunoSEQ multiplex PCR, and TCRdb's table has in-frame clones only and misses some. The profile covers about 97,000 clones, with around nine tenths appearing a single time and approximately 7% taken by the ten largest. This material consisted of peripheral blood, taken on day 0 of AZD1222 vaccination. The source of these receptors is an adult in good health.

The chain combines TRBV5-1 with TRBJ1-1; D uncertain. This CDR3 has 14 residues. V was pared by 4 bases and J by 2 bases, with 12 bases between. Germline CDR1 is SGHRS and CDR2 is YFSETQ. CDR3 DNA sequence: TGCGCCAGCAGCCGGACGACGGCAAACACTGAAGCTTTCTTT. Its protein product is CASSRTTANTEAFF. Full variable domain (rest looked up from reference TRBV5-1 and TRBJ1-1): KAGVTQTPRYLIKTRGQQVTLSCSPISGHRSVSWYQQTPGQGLQFLFEYFSETQRNKGNFPGRFSGRQFSNSRSEMNVSTLELGDSALYLCASSRTTANTEAFFGQGTRLTVV.

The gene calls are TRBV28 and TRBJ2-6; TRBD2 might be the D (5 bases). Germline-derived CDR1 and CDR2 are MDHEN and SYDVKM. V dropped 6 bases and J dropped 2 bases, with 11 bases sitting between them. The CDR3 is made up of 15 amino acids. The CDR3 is CASSRGGTGANVLTF. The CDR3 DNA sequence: TGTGCCAGCAGCCGGGGTGGAACTGGGGCCAACGTCCTGACTTTC.

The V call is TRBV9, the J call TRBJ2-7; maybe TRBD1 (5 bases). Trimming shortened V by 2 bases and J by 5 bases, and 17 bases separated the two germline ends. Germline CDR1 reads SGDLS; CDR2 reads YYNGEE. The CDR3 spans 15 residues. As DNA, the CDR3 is TGTGCCAGCAGCGTCGCCCCCCACCAGGGCCACGAGCAGTACTTC. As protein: CASSVAPHQGHEQYF.

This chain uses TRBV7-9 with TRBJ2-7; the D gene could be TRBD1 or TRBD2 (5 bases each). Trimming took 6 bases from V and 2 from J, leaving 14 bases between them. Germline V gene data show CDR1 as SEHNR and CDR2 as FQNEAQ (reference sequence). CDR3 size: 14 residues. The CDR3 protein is CASSLGTATYEQYF. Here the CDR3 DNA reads TGTGCCAGCAGTCTCGGGACGGCCACCTACGAGCAGTACTTC.

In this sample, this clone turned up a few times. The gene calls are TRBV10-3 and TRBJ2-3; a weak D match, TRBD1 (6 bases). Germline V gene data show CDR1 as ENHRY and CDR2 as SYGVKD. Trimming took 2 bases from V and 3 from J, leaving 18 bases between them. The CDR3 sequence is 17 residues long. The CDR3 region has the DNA TGTGCCATCAGTGAGGGTCGAGGGGGAGATATAACAGATACGCAGTATTTT. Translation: CAISEGRGGDITDTQYF.

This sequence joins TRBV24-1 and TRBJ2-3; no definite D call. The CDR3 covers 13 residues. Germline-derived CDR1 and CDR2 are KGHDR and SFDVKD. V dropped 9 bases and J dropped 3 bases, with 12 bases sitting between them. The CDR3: CATGAAWTDTQYF. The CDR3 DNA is TGTGCCACCGGCGCCGCTTGGACAGATACGCAGTATTTT.

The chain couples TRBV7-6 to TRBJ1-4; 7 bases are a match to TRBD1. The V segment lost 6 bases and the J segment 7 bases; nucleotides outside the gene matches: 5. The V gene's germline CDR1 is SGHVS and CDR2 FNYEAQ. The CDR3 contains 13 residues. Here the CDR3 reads CASSLQGSEKLFF. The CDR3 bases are TGTGCCAGCAGTTTACAGGGGAGTGAAAAACTGTTTTTT.

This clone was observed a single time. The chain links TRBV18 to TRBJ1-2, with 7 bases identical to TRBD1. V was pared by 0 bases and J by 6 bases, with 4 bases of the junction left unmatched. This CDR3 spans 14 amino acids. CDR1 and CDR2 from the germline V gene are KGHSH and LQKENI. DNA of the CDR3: TGTGCCAGCTCACCACCGGGGACAGTAAATGGCTACACCTTC. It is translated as CASSPPGTVNGYTF.

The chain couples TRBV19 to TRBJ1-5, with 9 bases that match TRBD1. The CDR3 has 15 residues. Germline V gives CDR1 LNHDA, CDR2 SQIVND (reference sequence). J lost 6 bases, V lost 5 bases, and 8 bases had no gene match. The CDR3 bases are TGTGCCAGTAGTGCGGACAGGGGTCATGGTCAGCCCCAGCATTTT. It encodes CASSADRGHGQPQHF.

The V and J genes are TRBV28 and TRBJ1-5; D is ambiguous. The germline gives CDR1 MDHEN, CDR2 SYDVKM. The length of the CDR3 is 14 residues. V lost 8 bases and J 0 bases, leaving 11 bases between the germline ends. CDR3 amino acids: CASSQVYSNQPQHF. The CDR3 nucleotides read TGTGCCAGCTCCCAGGTTTATAGCAATCAGCCCCAGCATTTT.

The CDR3 loop is CASSGPGNYGYTF. CDR3 in DNA: TGTGCCAGCAGTGGCCCAGGGAACTATGGCTACACCTTC. The genes are TRBV6-4 and TRBJ1-2; D is possibly TRBD1 (5 bases). The CDR3 totals 13 residues. Germline values: CDR1 MRHNA, CDR2 SNTAGT. Trimming pared 4 bases from V and 2 bases from J, leaving 8 bases between.

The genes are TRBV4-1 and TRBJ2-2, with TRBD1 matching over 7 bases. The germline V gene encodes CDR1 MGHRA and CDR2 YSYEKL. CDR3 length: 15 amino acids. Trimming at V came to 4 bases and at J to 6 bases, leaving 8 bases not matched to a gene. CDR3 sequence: CASSPRTGVAGELFF. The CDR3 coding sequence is TGCGCCAGCAGCCCCCGGACAGGAGTAGCCGGGGAGCTGTTTTTT.

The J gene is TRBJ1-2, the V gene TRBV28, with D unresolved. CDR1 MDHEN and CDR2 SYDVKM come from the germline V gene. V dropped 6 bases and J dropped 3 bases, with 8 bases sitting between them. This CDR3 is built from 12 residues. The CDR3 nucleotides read TGTGCCAGCAGCCTCGGGTACTATGGCTACACCTTC. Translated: CASSLGYYGYTF.

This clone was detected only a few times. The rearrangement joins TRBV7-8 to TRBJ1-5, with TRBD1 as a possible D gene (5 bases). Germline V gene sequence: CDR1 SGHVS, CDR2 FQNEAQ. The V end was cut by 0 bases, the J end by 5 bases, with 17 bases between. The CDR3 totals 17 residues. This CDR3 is CASSLARVFGGDQPQHF. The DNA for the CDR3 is TGTGCCAGCAGCTTAGCGCGGGTTTTTGGGGGGGATCAGCCCCAGCATTTT.

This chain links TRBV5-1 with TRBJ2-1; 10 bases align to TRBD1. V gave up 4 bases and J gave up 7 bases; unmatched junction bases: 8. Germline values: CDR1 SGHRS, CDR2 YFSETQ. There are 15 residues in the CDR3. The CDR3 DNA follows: TGCGCCAGCAGCCTTGGACAGGGGGTTTGGAATGAGCAGTTCTTC. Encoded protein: CASSLGQGVWNEQFF.

The chain's CDR3 is CATSDSREGGNTIYF. The CDR3 bases are TGTGCCACCAGTGATTCGAGGGAAGGTGGAAACACCATATATTTT. The V call is TRBV24-1, the J call TRBJ1-3, with D unclear. The CDR3 length is 15 residues. Germline CDR1 is KGHDR and CDR2 is SFDVKD. The V end was cut by 2 bases, the J end by 3 bases, with 10 bases between.

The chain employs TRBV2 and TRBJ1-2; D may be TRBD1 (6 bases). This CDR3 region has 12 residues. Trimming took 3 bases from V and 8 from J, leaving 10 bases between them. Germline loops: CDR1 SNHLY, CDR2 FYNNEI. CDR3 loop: CASSDRGRGYTF. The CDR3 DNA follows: TGTGCCAGCAGTGACAGGGGAAGGGGCTACACCTTC.

CDR3 sequence: CASSPAQGGDQPQHF. CDR3 nucleotides: TGTGCCAGCTCACCCGCGCAGGGTGGGGATCAGCCCCAGCATTTT. The J gene is TRBJ1-5, the V gene TRBV18; maybe TRBD1 (5 bases). CDR1 and CDR2 from the germline V gene are KGHSH and LQKENI. The CDR3 is 15 amino acids. V lost 3 bases and J lost 5, with 14 bases in between.

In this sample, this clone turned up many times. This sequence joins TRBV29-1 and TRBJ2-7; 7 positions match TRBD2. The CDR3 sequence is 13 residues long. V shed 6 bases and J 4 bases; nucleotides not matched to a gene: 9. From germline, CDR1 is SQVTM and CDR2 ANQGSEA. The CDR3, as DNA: TGCAGCGTCCCTGCGGGGGATCAATACGAGCAGTACTTC. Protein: CSVPAGDQYEQYF.

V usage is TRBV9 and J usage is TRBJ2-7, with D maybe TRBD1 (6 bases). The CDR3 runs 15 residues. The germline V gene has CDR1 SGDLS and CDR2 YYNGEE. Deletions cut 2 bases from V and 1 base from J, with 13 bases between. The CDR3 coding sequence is TGTGCCAGCAGCGTCCATTCCGGGACATCCTACGAGCAGTACTTC. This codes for CASSVHSGTSYEQYF.

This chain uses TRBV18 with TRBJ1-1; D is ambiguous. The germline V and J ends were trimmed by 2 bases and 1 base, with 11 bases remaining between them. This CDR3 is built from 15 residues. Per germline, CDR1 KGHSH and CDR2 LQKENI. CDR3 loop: CASSPRARGNTEAFF. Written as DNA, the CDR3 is TGTGCCAGCTCACCAAGGGCCCGGGGGAACACTGAAGCTTTCTTT.

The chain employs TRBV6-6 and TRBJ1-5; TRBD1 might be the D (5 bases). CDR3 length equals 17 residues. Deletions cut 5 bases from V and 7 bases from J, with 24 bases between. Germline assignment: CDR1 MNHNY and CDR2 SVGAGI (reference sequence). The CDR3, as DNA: TGTGCCAGCAGTCATCGTTCAGGGTCGAGGATCAGGCAGCCCCAGCATTTT. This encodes CASSHRSGSRIRQPQHF.

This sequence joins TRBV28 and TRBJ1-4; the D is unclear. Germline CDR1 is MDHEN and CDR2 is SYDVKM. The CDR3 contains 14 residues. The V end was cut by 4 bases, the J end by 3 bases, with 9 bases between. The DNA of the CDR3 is TGTGCCAGCAGTTACCCGGGCCCTAATGAAAAACTGTTTTTT. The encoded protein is CASSYPGPNEKLFF.

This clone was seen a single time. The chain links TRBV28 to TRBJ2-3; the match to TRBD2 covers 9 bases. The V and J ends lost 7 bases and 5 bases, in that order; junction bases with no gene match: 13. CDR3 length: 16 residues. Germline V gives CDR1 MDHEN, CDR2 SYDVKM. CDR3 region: CASNSGSTRIGDTQYF. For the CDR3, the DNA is TGTGCCAGCAATAGCGGGAGCACCAGAATAGGAGATACGCAGTATTTT.

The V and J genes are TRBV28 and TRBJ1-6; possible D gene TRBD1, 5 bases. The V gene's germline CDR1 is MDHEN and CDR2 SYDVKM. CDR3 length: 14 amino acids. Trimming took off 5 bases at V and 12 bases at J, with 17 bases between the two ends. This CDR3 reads CASSLRDAILPLHF. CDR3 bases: TGTGCCAGCAGTCTCCGGGACGCCATATTACCCCTCCACTTT.